This T cell receptor beta chain was observed in a study of molecular identifiers for immune sequencing clone quantification (dated by TCRdb to the late 2010s). Describing the broader study: For a replicate experiment, RNA from roughly 21,000 or 96,000 naive CD8 T cells was divided into five aliquots, and four of the five aliquots were sequenced. CD8 T cells were used in a methods study to benchmark molecular-identifier clustering-based TCR repertoire sequencing (MIDCIRS) and TCR RNA copy counting. The study at large found these results: Modeling indicated roughly 3.2 TCR RNA copies recovered per cell, compared with approximately 10 by digital PCR, which implies a capture efficiency of about 31%. Spiked-in Jurkat TCR RNA equal to a single cell's worth was reported to be detectable even within 1,100,000 naive CD8 T cells. When barcode sub-clustering was not used, chimeric consensus sequences inflated TCR diversity, with chimeras reaching as high as 47%. Identical TCR molecules sharing a barcode could cause highly expanded clone sizes to be underestimated. In CMV-specific effector cells, over 99% of molecules were held by clones above 20 RNA copies, whereas under 1% of molecules were held by such clones in naive cells. Naive libraries contained spiked-in Jurkat TCR RNA (10 copies' worth), which is not part of the donor repertoire.

Libraries of naive CD8 T cells were built from anywhere between about 18,000 and 1,000,000 sorted cells, with 10%, 30% or 50% of the purified RNA used. Naive CD8 T cells were FACS-sorted as CD8+CD4-CCR7+CD45RA+ on a BD FACSAria II into RLT Plus buffer. To test detection sensitivity, Jurkat RNA equivalent to approximately ten TCR copies was spiked into samples of about 19,000-1,000,000 naive CD8 T cells. CD8 T cells were enriched with RosetteSep CD8+ T Cell Enrichment Cocktail and Ficoll-Paque, followed by ACK red cell lysis. Receptor libraries were prepared by PCR. Instrument on record: NextSeq 500. Bulk TCR libraries were generated as previously described, with the TCR primers listed in Table S5 used. Total RNA was purified with the Qiagen AllPrep DNA/RNA kit. Before any analysis, reads coming from multiple sequencing runs of the same library were combined into one pool. The original pipeline was this. Reads were retained only if the reads had an exact TCR constant sequence, and the retained reads were trimmed to 150 nt and grouped according to their 12-nt molecular barcodes. Reads inside each barcode group were sub-clustered using a 15% Levenshtein threshold, and a quality-weighted consensus sequence was constructed for each RNA molecule. Non-functional sequences were discarded, and so were lower-count sequences lying one edit away from another sequence. Based on a fit of two negative binomial distributions, barcode sub-clusters having less than 20% of the maximum read count were discarded. TCRdb reprocessing: public reads trimmed at Q25 with fastp, clones called with MiXCR, in-frame beta chains kept. For every CDR3 protein sequence, its rows merge into one entry that carries the most common genes and DNA. TCRdb, not the original authors, processed these V and J calls. Present in this sample are under 600,000 distinct CDR3 sequences, approximately 25% of which were seen just once. The top ten clones comprise around 0.78% of the sample.

At the junction V is shortened by 4 bases and J by 4 bases, with 7 bases in between. The CDR3 contains 12 residues, cysteine and phenylalanine counted. Just the 36-base CDR3 DNA is kept, in frame starting at base 1. In its sample, this clonotype was seen many times. Its antigen target is currently unknown. It has no much larger one-base neighbor in the sample; base qualities were not kept. Sequenced sample: naive CD8+ T cells from blood, with Jurkat cell RNA spiked in. In the paper's terms, the cell subset or site label means: FACS-sorted CD8+CD4-CCR7+CD45RA+ naive T cells. Rearrangement joined TRBV12-3 or TRBV12-4 to TRBJ1-1; the D gene identity is not certain. The receptor was derived from a human donor in good health. Some libraries in this study had Jurkat cell RNA spiked in. The DNA is TGTGCCAGCAGTTATTTGAGCACTGAAGCTTTCTTT. This codes for CASSYLSTEAFF.